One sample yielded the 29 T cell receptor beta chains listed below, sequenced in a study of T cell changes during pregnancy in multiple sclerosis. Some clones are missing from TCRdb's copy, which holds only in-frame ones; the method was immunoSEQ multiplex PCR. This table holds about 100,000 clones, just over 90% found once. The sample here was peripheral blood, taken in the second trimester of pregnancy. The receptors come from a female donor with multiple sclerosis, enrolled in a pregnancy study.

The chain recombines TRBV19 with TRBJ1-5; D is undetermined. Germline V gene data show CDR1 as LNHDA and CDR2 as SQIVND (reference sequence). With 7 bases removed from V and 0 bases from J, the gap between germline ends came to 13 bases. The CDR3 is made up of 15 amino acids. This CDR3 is CASKAGAYSNQPQHF. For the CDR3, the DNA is TGTGCCAGTAAAGCAGGTGCTTATAGCAATCAGCCCCAGCATTTT.

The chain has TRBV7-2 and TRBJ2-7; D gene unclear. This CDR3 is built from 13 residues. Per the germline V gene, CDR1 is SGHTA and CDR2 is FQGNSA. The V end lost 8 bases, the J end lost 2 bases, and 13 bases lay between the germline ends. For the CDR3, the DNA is TGTGCCAGCGCCCGACACCCCCCCTACGAGCAGTACTTC. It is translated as CASARHPPYEQYF.

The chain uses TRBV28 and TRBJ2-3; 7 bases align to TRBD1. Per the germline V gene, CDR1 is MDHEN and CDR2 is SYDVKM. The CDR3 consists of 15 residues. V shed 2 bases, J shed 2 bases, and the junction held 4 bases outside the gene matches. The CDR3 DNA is TGTGCCAGCAGTTTACCCGGGACAGTCACAGATACGCAGTATTTT. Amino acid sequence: CASSLPGTVTDTQYF.

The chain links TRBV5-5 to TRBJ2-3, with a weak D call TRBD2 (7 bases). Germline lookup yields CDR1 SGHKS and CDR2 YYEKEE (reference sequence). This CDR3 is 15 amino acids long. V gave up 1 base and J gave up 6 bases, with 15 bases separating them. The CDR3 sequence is CASSLKGGGADTQYF. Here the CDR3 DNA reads TGTGCCAGCAGCTTGAAGGGGGGGGGCGCGGATACGCAGTATTTT.

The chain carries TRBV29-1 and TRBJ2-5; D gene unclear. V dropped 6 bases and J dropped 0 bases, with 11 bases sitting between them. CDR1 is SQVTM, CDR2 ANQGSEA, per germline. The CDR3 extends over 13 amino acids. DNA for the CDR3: TGCAGCGTCCGCGGCCTCTACCAAGAGACCCAGTACTTC. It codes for CSVRGLYQETQYF. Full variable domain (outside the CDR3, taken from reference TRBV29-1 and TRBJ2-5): SAVISQKPSRDICQRGTSLTIQCQVDSQVTMMFWYRQQPGQSLTLIATANQGSEATYESGFVIDKFPISRPNLTFSTLTVSNMSPEDSSIYLCSVRGLYQETQYFGPGTRLLVL.

CDR3 sequence: CASASGQGTGKLFF. The CDR3 DNA follows: TGTGCCAGCGCTTCCGGACAGGGTACTGGAAAACTGTTTTTT. J is TRBJ1-4 and V is TRBV7-9, with 8 bases matching TRBD1. The CDR3 is made up of 14 amino acids. Germline V gene lookup returns CDR1 SEHNR and CDR2 FQNEAQ (reference sequence). The trim removed 8 bases at V and 10 bases at J, leaving 12 bases unmatched. Drawing the rest from reference TRBV7-9 and TRBJ1-4, the complete variable domain is DTGVSQNPRHKITKRGQNVTFRCDPISEHNRLYWYRQTLGQGPEFLTYFQNEAQLEKSRLLSDRFSAERPKGSFSTLEIQRTEQGDSAMYLCASASGQGTGKLFFGSGTQLSVL.

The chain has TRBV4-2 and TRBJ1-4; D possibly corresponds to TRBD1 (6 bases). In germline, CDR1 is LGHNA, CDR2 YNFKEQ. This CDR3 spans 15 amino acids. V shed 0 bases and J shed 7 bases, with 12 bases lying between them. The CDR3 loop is CASSQDQGGGEKLFF. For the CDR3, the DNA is TGTGCCAGCAGCCAAGATCAAGGGGGGGGTGAAAAACTGTTTTTT.

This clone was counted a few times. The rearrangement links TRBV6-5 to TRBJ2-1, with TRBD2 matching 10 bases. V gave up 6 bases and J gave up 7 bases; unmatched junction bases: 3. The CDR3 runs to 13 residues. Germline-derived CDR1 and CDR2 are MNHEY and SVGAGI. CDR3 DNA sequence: TGTGCCAGCAGAGCGGGGGGGCCAAATGAGCAGTTCTTC. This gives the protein CASRAGGPNEQFF.

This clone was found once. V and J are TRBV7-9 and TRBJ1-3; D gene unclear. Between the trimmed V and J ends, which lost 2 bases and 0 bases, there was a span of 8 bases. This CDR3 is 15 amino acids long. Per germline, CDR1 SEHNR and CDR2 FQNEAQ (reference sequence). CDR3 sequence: CASSLNGVSGNTIYF. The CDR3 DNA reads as TGTGCCAGCAGCTTAAACGGAGTCTCTGGAAACACCATATATTTT.

This CDR3 is CASSEGGREGTDTQYF. The CDR3 DNA sequence: TGTGCCAGCAGTGAAGGAGGGCGGGAGGGCACAGATACGCAGTATTTT. The rearrangement links TRBV6-1 to TRBJ2-3, with 8 nucleotides matching TRBD2. CDR3 length: 16 residues. V trimming: 1 base; J trimming: 1 base; junction bases outside the gene matches: 4. The germline V gene encodes CDR1 MNHNS and CDR2 SASEGT.

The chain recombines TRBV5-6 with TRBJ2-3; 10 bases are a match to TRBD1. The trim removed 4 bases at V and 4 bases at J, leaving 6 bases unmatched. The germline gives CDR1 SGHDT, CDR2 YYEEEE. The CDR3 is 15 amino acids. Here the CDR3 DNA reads TGTGCCAGCAGCCTGACAGGGGGCGAGTCAGATACGCAGTATTTT. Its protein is CASSLTGGESDTQYF.

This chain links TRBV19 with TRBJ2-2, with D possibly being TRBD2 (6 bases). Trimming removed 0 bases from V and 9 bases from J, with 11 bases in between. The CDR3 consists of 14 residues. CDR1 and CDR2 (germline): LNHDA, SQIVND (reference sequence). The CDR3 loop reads CASSIDAGGRELFF. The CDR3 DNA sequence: TGTGCCAGTAGTATAGATGCGGGCGGGAGGGAGCTGTTTTTT.

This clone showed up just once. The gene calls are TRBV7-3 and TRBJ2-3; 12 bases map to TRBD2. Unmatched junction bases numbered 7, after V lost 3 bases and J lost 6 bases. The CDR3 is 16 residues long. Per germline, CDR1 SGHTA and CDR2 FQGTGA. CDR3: CASSFLAGGPSDTQYF. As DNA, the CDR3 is TGTGCCAGCAGCTTTCTAGCGGGAGGGCCCTCTGATACGCAGTATTTT.

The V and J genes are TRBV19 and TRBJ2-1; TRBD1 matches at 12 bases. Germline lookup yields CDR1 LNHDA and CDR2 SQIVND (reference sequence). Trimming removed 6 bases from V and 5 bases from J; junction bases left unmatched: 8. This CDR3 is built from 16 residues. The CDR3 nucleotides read TGTGCCAGTAGCGGACAACGGGACAGGGGGCACAATGAGCAGTTCTTC. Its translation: CASSGQRDRGHNEQFF.

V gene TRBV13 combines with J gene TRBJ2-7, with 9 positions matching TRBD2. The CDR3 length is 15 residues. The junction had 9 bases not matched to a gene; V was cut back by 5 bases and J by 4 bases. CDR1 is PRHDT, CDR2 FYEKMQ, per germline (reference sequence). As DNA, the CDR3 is TGTGCCAGCAGCCGCCCGACTAGCGGTGGATACGAGCAGTACTTC. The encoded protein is CASSRPTSGGYEQYF.

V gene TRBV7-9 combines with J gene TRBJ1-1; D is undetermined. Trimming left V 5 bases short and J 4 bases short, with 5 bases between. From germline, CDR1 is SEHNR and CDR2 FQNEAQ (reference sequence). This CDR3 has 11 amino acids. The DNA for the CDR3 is TGTGCCAGCAGCCCCGGCACTGAAGCTTTCTTT. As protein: CASSPGTEAFF.

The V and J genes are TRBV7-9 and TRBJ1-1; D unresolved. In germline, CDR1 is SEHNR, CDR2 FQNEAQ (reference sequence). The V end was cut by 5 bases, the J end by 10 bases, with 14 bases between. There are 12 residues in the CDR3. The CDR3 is CASSVQAGLAFF. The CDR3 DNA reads TGTGCCAGCAGCGTGCAGGCGGGATTAGCTTTCTTT.

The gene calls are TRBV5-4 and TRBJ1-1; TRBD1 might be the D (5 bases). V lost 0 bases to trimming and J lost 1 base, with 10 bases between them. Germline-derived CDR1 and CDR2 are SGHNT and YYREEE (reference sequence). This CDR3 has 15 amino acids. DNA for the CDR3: TGTGCCAGCAGCTTGGAGGGGCCACCGAACACTGAAGCTTTCTTT. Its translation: CASSLEGPPNTEAFF.

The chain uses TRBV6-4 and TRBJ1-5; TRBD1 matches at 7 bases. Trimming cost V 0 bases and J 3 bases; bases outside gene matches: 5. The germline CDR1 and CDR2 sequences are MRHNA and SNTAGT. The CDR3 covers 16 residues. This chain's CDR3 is CASSDSWTGLNQPQHF. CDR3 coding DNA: TGTGCCAGCAGTGACTCTTGGACAGGACTCAATCAGCCCCAGCATTTT.

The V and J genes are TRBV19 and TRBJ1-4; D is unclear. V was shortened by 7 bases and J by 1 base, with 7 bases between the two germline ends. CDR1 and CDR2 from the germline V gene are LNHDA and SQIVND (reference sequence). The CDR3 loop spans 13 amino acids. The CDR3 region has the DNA TGTGCCAGTAACGAGGGAACTAATGAAAAACTGTTTTTT. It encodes CASNEGTNEKLFF.

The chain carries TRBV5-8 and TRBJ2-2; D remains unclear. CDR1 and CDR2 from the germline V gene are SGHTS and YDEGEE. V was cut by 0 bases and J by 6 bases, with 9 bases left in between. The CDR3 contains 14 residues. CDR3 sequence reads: CASSLAQASGELFF. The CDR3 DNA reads TGTGCCAGCAGCTTGGCCCAGGCATCCGGGGAGCTGTTTTTT.

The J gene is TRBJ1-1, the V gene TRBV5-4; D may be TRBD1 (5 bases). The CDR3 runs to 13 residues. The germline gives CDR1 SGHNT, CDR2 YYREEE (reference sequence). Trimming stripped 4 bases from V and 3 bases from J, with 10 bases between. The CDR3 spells CASSTPGDTEAFF. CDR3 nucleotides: TGTGCCAGCAGCACACCGGGGGACACTGAAGCTTTCTTT.

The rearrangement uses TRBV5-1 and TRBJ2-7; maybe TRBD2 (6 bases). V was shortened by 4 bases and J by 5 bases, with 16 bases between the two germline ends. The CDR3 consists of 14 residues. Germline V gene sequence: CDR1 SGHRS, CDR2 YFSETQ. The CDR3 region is CASSPGEAGNEQYF. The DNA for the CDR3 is TGCGCCAGCAGCCCCGGGGAGGCGGGGAACGAGCAGTACTTC.

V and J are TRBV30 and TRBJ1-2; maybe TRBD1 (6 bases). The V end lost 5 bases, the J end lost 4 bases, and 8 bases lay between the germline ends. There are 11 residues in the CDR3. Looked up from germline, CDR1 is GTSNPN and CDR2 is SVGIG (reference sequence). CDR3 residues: CAWGGAYGYTF. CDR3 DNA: TGTGCCTGGGGGGGGGCCTATGGCTACACCTTC.

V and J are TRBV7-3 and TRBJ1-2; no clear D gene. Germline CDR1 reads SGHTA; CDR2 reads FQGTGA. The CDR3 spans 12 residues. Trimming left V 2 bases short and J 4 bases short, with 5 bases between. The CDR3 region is CASSLELYGYTF. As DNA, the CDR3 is TGTGCCAGCAGCTTAGAGCTCTATGGCTACACCTTC.

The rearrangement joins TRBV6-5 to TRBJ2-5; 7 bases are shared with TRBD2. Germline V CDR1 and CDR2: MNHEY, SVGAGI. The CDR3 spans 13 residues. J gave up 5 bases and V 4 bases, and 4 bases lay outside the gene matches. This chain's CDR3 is CASSLSGAETQYF. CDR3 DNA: TGTGCCAGCAGTTTGAGCGGGGCGGAGACCCAGTACTTC.

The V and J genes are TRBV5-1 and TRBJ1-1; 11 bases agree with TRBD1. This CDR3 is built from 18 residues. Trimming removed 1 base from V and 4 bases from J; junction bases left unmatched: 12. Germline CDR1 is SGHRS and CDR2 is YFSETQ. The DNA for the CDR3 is TGCGCCAGCAGCTTGATCGGACAGGGGGCCTTCCGAATCACTGAAGCTTTCTTT. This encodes CASSLIGQGAFRITEAFF.

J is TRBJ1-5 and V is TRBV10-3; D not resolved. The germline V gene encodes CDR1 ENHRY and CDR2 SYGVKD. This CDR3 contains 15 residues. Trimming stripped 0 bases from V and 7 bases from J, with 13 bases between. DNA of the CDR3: TGTGCCATCAGTGAGTCAGTGGGCGCGGGACAGCCCCAGCATTTT. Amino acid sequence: CAISESVGAGQPQHF.

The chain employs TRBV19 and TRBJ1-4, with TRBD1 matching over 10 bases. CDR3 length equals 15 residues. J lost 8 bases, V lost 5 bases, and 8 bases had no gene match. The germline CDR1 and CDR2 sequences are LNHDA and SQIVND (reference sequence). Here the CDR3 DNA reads TGTGCCAGTAGTCCCCGGGACAGGGGAGGAGAAAAACTGTTTTTT. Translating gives CASSPRDRGGEKLFF.